This TCR beta chain is from a study of blood T cell repertoires in COVID-19. Study context: Acute and convalescent COVID-19 specimens originated in the United States, Italy and Spain. PBMCs, B-cell-depleted T cells, or T cells were the source of the cDNA or gDNA that made up the material.

Generated by immunoSEQ multiplex PCR, the TCRdb table keeps only in-frame clones and is missing some. This sample has fewer than 200,000 clones, with about 75% found just once. The CDR3 consists of 15 residues. Deletions cut 4 bases from V and 5 bases from J, with 15 bases between. Germline values: CDR1 PRHDT, CDR2 FYEKMQ (reference sequence). The sample comprised peripheral blood. This clonotype was sampled from a woman aged 50 to 60 with active or convalescent COVID-19. The chain recombines TRBV13 with TRBJ2-1, with TRBD2 as a possible D gene (6 bases). CDR3 in DNA: TGTGCCAGCAGCTCCGGGGGTGGGGCCGACAATGAGCAGTTCTTC. It specifies CASSSGGGADNEQFF.